Below are 15 T cell receptor beta chains sequenced from a single sample in a study of blood T cell repertoires in COVID-19. Profiled with immunoSEQ multiplex PCR; TCRdb holds only in-frame clones, not every one. The sample carries some 180,000 clones, about 88% recorded once. Source material: peripheral blood. Receptors were obtained from a woman older than 75 with COVID-19, enrolled during active disease.

This clone appeared once. The chain has TRBV28 and TRBJ2-1; D remains unclear. The V end lost 7 bases, the J end lost 4 bases, and 11 bases lay between the germline ends. Germline V gene data show CDR1 as MDHEN and CDR2 as SYDVKM. This CDR3 comprises 13 residues. The CDR3 DNA is TGTGCCAGCACCCGAGCACAGTACAATGAGCAGTTCTTC. It yields the protein CASTRAQYNEQFF.

This clone was seen only a few times. This chain uses TRBV7-8 with TRBJ2-7; 13 nucleotides agree with TRBD2. The J segment lost 0 bases and the V segment lost 3 bases, leaving 5 bases of the junction unmatched. CDR1 and CDR2 (germline): SGHVS, FQNEAQ. This CDR3 is 17 amino acids long. The CDR3 spells CASSFGTSGVSSYEQYF. DNA for the CDR3: TGTGCCAGCAGCTTCGGGACTAGCGGGGTGAGCTCCTACGAGCAGTACTTC.

This clone was recorded once. Written as DNA, the CDR3 is TGCAGCGTTGGGGACAGCACTAACTATGGCTACACCTTC. Amino acids: CSVGDSTNYGYTF. The V and J genes are TRBV29-1 and TRBJ1-2, with 7 bases aligning to TRBD1. CDR1 is SQVTM, CDR2 ANQGSEA, per germline. The length of the CDR3 is 13 residues. V lost 4 bases, J lost 0 bases, and 2 bases stayed unmatched.

The V and J genes are TRBV29-1 and TRBJ1-1; no clear D gene. The CDR3 contains 13 residues. The germline gives CDR1 SQVTM, CDR2 ANQGSEA. The V end was cut by 4 bases, the J end by 2 bases, with 11 bases between. CDR3 region: CSVVRNSNTEAFF. CDR3 nucleotides: TGCAGCGTTGTCAGGAACAGCAACACTGAAGCTTTCTTT.

This chain links TRBV2 with TRBJ1-6; D is unclear. Germline V gene data show CDR1 as SNHLY and CDR2 as FYNNEI. The CDR3 has 12 amino acids. V gave up 6 bases and J gave up 13 bases, with 13 bases separating them. The CDR3 protein is CASRTGLGPLHF. CDR3 bases: TGTGCCAGCAGGACCGGCCTCGGGCCCCTCCACTTT.

This CDR3 reads CASSLRTSEGGETQYF. DNA for the CDR3: TGCGCCAGCAGCTTGAGGACTAGCGAGGGGGGAGAGACCCAGTACTTC. The genes are TRBV5-1 and TRBJ2-5, with 9 bases that match TRBD2. V lost 1 base to trimming and J lost 4 bases; unmatched junction nucleotides: 8. Germline V gives CDR1 SGHRS, CDR2 YFSETQ. The length of the CDR3 is 16 residues.

The CDR3 region is CASSLDGANTEAFF. DNA for the CDR3: TGTGCCAGCAGCTTAGACGGAGCAAACACTGAAGCTTTCTTT. This chain joins TRBV5-4 and TRBJ1-1; D gene uncertain. The ends were cut back, 2 bases at V and 2 bases at J, with 10 bases in the middle. Germline V gene data show CDR1 as SGHNT and CDR2 as YYREEE (reference sequence). The CDR3 covers 14 residues.

The gene calls are TRBV28 and TRBJ1-1; a weak D match, TRBD1 (6 bases). The CDR3 length is 15 residues. The V end lost 6 bases, the J end lost 3 bases, and 17 bases lay between the germline ends. Per the germline V gene, CDR1 is MDHEN and CDR2 is SYDVKM. The CDR3 bases are TGTGCCAGCAGCCAAGGGGGTAAAGTAGACACTGAAGCTTTCTTT. Its translation: CASSQGGKVDTEAFF.

The rearrangement joins TRBV29-1 to TRBJ1-2; 8 bases agree with TRBD1. Trimming took 6 bases from V and 9 from J; bases not matched to a gene: 9. CDR3 length: 12 residues. The germline V gene encodes CDR1 SQVTM and CDR2 ANQGSEA. The CDR3 spells CSVREDRESYTF. In DNA, the CDR3 is TGCAGCGTGAGGGAGGACAGGGAAAGCTACACCTTC.

V is TRBV28 and J is TRBJ1-2, with D unresolved. The V and J ends lost 5 bases and 3 bases respectively, with 7 bases between them. The CDR3 has 12 amino acids. The germline gives CDR1 MDHEN, CDR2 SYDVKM. The CDR3 spells CASSLSYYGYTF. As DNA, the CDR3 is TGTGCCAGCAGTCTTAGCTACTATGGCTACACCTTC.

This clone was seen more than once but under ten times. The chain employs TRBV6-1 and TRBJ1-2; 8 positions agree with TRBD1. With 1 base clipped from V and 4 bases from J, the junction kept 11 bases outside the gene matches. This CDR3 comprises 17 residues. Germline CDR1 and CDR2: MNHNS and SASEGT. The CDR3 DNA reads TGTGCCAGCAGTGAAGGGGTCAGGGGGCGTCCCATCTATGGCTACACCTTC. It encodes CASSEGVRGRPIYGYTF.

The chain couples TRBV5-4 to TRBJ2-7; 8 bases are shared with TRBD1. CDR3 size: 14 residues. J lost 5 bases, V lost 4 bases, and 8 bases had no gene match. Per the germline V gene, CDR1 is SGHNT and CDR2 is YYREEE (reference sequence). The CDR3 DNA sequence: TGTGCCAGCAGCCAAGGACAGGGCAGGAACGAGCAGTACTTC. Translating gives CASSQGQGRNEQYF.

This clone was seen more than once but under ten times. The V and J genes are TRBV28 and TRBJ1-5, with 7 bases aligning to TRBD1. The J segment lost 1 base and the V segment lost 5 bases, leaving 2 bases of the junction unmatched. Per the germline V gene, CDR1 is MDHEN and CDR2 is SYDVKM. The CDR3 totals 14 residues. The CDR3: CASSTGVSNQPQHF. CDR3 bases: TGTGCCAGCAGTACAGGGGTCAGCAATCAGCCCCAGCATTTT.

The chain is built from TRBV2 and TRBJ1-1, with D unresolved. Germline CDR1 SNHLY, CDR2 FYNNEI. The V and J ends lost 7 bases and 5 bases respectively, with 5 bases between them. The CDR3 loop spans 10 amino acids. In DNA, the CDR3 is TGTGCCAGCATTTTAACTGAAGCTTTCTTT. Translation gives CASILTEAFF.

V usage is TRBV3-1 (or the pseudogene TRBV3-2) and J usage is TRBJ1-4; D may be TRBD1 (5 bases). Looked up from germline, CDR1 is LGHDT and CDR2 is YNNKEL (reference sequence). The CDR3 has 12 residues. Trimming pared 5 bases from V and 8 bases from J, leaving 9 bases between. CDR3 DNA sequence: TGTGCCAGCAGCGGACATGACGAAAAACTGTTTTTT. It encodes CASSGHDEKLFF.